The 30 T cell receptor beta chains given below trace back to one sample, sequenced in a study of OX40 agonist ivuxolimab in advanced cancers. Generated by immunoSEQ multiplex PCR, the TCRdb table keeps only in-frame clones and is missing some. The table lists around 49,000 clones, approximately 88% of them singletons. Material: CD4+ or CD8+ T cells sorted from blood, obtained in a trial of the OX40 agonist ivuxolimab. The receptors derive from an adult with an advanced solid tumor such as melanoma, head and neck, liver or kidney cancer.

The CDR3 sequence: CASSLRLAGGLTGELFF. The CDR3 coding sequence is TGTGCCAGCAGTCTTCGACTAGCGGGGGGCCTCACCGGGGAGCTGTTTTTT. The chain joins TRBV7-6 to TRBJ2-2, with TRBD2 identical over 13 bases. V shed 6 bases and J 4 bases; nucleotides not matched to a gene: 8. Germline lookup yields CDR1 SGHVS and CDR2 FNYEAQ. The length of the CDR3 is 17 residues.

The rearrangement joins TRBV9 to TRBJ1-1; D not resolved. The CDR3 sequence is 13 residues long. V lost 2 bases to trimming and J lost 1 base, with 6 bases between them. The V gene's germline CDR1 is SGDLS and CDR2 YYNGEE. CDR3 coding DNA: TGTGCCAGCAGCGTTGAGGGGAACACTGAAGCTTTCTTT. Translation gives CASSVEGNTEAFF.

This clone was counted a single time. V usage is TRBV27 and J usage is TRBJ2-7; D not resolved. Germline assignment: CDR1 MNHEY and CDR2 SMNVEV (reference sequence). V was trimmed by 5 bases and J by 7 bases, leaving 15 bases between them. This CDR3 is built from 13 residues. The DNA for the CDR3 is TGTGCCAGCAGTCAGGACCACCTGTGGGAGCAGTACTTC. Residues: CASSQDHLWEQYF.

The chain employs TRBV28 and TRBJ2-7, with 7 bases matching TRBD1. V shed 6 bases and J 2 bases; nucleotides not matched to a gene: 13. Germline CDR1 is MDHEN and CDR2 is SYDVKM. This CDR3 has 16 residues. CDR3 bases: TGTGCCAGCAGCTCCTTCAGGGGGACCAAACCCTACGAGCAGTACTTC. Its protein product is CASSSFRGTKPYEQYF.

As regards this clone: One end of the junction fails to match germline, which may point to a read error. The chain carries TRBV28 and TRBJ2-1, with TRBD1 matching over 7 bases. Germline V lookup: CDR1 MDHEN, CDR2 SYDVKM. This CDR3 is built from 14 residues. CDR3 sequence: CASRRDSLYSEQFF. In nucleotides, the CDR3 is TGTGCCAGCCGCCGGGACAGTCTCTACAGTGAGCAGTTCTTC.

J is TRBJ2-5 and V is TRBV10-3; 9 bases align to TRBD2. The CDR3 length is 14 residues. The V gene's germline CDR1 is ENHRY and CDR2 SYGVKD. V lost 3 bases to trimming and J lost 2 bases; unmatched junction nucleotides: 1. In nucleotides, the CDR3 is TGTGCCATCAGTGATAGCGGGGGTCAAGAGACCCAGTACTTC. It yields the protein CAISDSGGQETQYF.

The chain employs TRBV27 and TRBJ2-7; 7 bases are shared with TRBD2. Germline CDR1 reads MNHEY; CDR2 reads SMNVEV (reference sequence). J lost 6 bases, V lost 6 bases, and 17 bases had no gene match. This CDR3 has 16 residues. The CDR3 DNA is TGTGCCAGCAGCCGGTCTGACTGGGGGGGTCCCGCCGAGCAGTACTTC. Protein sequence: CASSRSDWGGPAEQYF.

V usage is TRBV7-6 and J usage is TRBJ2-2, with 10 bases matching TRBD1. Germline assignment: CDR1 SGHVS and CDR2 FNYEAQ. The CDR3 loop spans 15 amino acids. The V gene end was trimmed by 3 bases and the J gene end by 6 bases; junction bases not matched to a gene: 4. The CDR3 here is CASSFRGQGSGELFF. The CDR3 DNA sequence: TGTGCCAGCAGCTTCCGGGGACAGGGGTCCGGGGAGCTGTTTTTT.

This clone appeared once. The chain couples TRBV18 to TRBJ2-7; D is unclear. The V and J ends lost 5 bases and 2 bases respectively, with 13 bases between them. CDR3 length equals 14 residues. Germline V CDR1 and CDR2: KGHSH, LQKENI. CDR3 amino acids: CASSRDEDPYEQYF. For the CDR3, the DNA is TGTGCCAGCTCAAGAGATGAGGACCCCTACGAGCAGTACTTC.

The CDR3 nucleotides are TGTGCCAGCAGCCCCCCTAGCGAAGGTGAGCAGTTCTTC. It encodes CASSPPSEGEQFF. The gene calls are TRBV7-2 and TRBJ2-1; weak D call: TRBD2 (6 bases). CDR1 is SGHTA and CDR2 is FQGNSA in the germline V gene. Trimming removed 5 bases at V and 9 bases at J, with 14 bases between. The CDR3 covers 13 residues. Complete variable domain (other parts from reference TRBV7-2 and TRBJ2-1): GAGVSQSPSNKVTEKGKDVELRCDPISGHTALYWYRQSLGQGLEFLIYFQGNSAPDKSGLPSDRFSAERTGGSVSTLTIQRTQQEDSAVYLCASSPPSEGEQFFGPGTRLTVL.

The CDR3 reads CASSIAGGIYNEQFF. CDR3 bases: TGTGCCAGCAGTATAGCGGGAGGGATCTACAATGAGCAGTTCTTC. The chain joins TRBV27 to TRBJ2-1, with TRBD2 identical over 11 bases. Germline V gene lookup returns CDR1 MNHEY and CDR2 SMNVEV (reference sequence). V dropped 5 bases and J dropped 3; count of bases not matched to a gene: 3. This CDR3 spans 15 amino acids.

The V call is TRBV14, the J call TRBJ1-2; D gene ambiguous. The CDR3 has 16 amino acids. V was shortened by 0 bases and J by 5 bases, with 16 bases between the two germline ends. CDR1 and CDR2 (germline): SGHDN, FVKESK. CDR3 sequence: CASSQDGVGSSYGYTF. As DNA, the CDR3 is TGTGCCAGCAGCCAAGATGGGGTGGGGAGCTCGTATGGCTACACCTTC.

The chain carries TRBV4-1 and TRBJ2-1; D is perhaps TRBD2 (6 bases). This CDR3 contains 15 residues. Germline loops: CDR1 MGHRA, CDR2 YSYEKL. V dropped 2 bases and J dropped 4 bases, with 12 bases sitting between them. The CDR3 protein is CASSQLRDSYNEQFF. For the CDR3, the DNA is TGCGCCAGCAGCCAACTAAGGGACTCATACAATGAGCAGTTCTTC.

The sample holds one count of this clone. The chain joins TRBV18 to TRBJ2-1, with D uncertain. With 3 bases removed from V and 4 bases from J, the gap between germline ends came to 16 bases. This CDR3 has 16 amino acids. Germline values: CDR1 KGHSH, CDR2 LQKENI. This CDR3 reads CASSPSVGPIYNEQFF. DNA of the CDR3: TGTGCCAGCTCACCCTCGGTGGGCCCCATATACAATGAGCAGTTCTTC.

The chain is built from TRBV5-6 and TRBJ2-7, with D tentatively TRBD1 or TRBD2 (10 bases each). This CDR3 comprises 16 residues. The V end lost 4 bases, the J end lost 3 bases, and 20 bases lay between the germline ends. CDR1 is SGHDT and CDR2 is YYEEEE in the germline V gene. In DNA form, the CDR3 reads TGTGCCAGCAGCCCCACTAGCGGGACAGGGGTCTACGAGCAGTACTTC. Encoded protein: CASSPTSGTGVYEQYF.

This clone has more than one count but fewer than ten. The CDR3: CASSDRLLYEQYF. The CDR3 region has the DNA TGTGCCAGCAGCGACAGGCTGCTCTACGAGCAGTACTTC. The chain combines TRBV6-1 with TRBJ2-7, with D possibly TRBD1 on 6 matching bases. Germline V CDR1 and CDR2: MNHNS, SASEGT. The CDR3 extends over 13 amino acids. V lost 6 bases and J 3 bases, leaving 12 bases between the germline ends.

The V gene is TRBV7-6, the J gene TRBJ1-4; D is unresolved. The CDR3 has 15 amino acids. Germline assignment: CDR1 SGHVS and CDR2 FNYEAQ. The V end lost 2 bases, the J end lost 0 bases, and 7 bases lay between the germline ends. This CDR3 reads CASSLSQTTNEKLFF. CDR3 in DNA: TGTGCCAGCAGCTTATCACAGACAACTAATGAAAAACTGTTTTTT. Using reference TRBV7-6 and TRBJ1-4 for the parts outside the CDR3, the full variable domain is GAGVSQSPRYKVTKRGQDVALRCDPISGHVSLYWYRQALGQGPEFLTYFNYEAQQDKSGLPNDRFSAERPEGSISTLTIQRTEQRDSAMYRCASSLSQTTNEKLFFGSGTQLSVL.

A single count supports this clone. The CDR3 DNA reads TGTGCCAGTAGTAATTTCGGACAGCTCTATGGCTACACCTTC. Its translation: CASSNFGQLYGYTF. V usage is TRBV19 and J usage is TRBJ1-2; the D gene is possibly TRBD1 (6 bases). Trimming cost V 4 bases and J 4 bases, with 13 bases left between them. The germline CDR1 and CDR2 sequences are LNHDA and SQIVND (reference sequence). This CDR3 spans 14 amino acids.

The chain uses TRBV19 and TRBJ2-7, with no clear D. The CDR3 runs to 13 residues. Germline-derived CDR1 and CDR2 are LNHDA and SQIVND (reference sequence). Trimming removed 0 bases from V and 3 bases from J, with 6 bases in between. The CDR3 DNA follows: TGTGCCAGTAGTATAGATGGTAACTACGAGCAGTACTTC. This codes for CASSIDGNYEQYF. The full variable domain, rest sourced from reference TRBV19 and TRBJ2-7, is DGGITQSPKYLFRKEGQNVTLSCEQNLNHDAMYWYRQDPGQGLRLIYYSQIVNDFQKGDIAEGYSVSREKKESFPLTVTSAQKNPTAFYLCASSIDGNYEQYFGPGTRLTVT.

The chain couples TRBV11-3 to TRBJ2-3, with D unresolved. CDR3 length: 13 residues. Trimming left V 1 base short and J 3 bases short, with 5 bases between. In germline, CDR1 is SGHNT, CDR2 YENEEA. The DNA of the CDR3 is TGTGCCAGCAGCTTAGGGGGAACAGATACGCAGTATTTT. This gives the protein CASSLGGTDTQYF.

The J gene is TRBJ1-2, the V gene TRBV6-1; D possibly corresponds to TRBD1 (5 bases). The V gene's germline CDR1 is MNHNS and CDR2 SASEGT. V lost 2 bases and J 0 bases, leaving 16 bases between the germline ends. The CDR3 spans 17 residues. The CDR3 DNA is TGTGCCAGCAGTGAACCCCTGAGGGGTCTAGCTAACTATGGCTACACCTTC. Protein sequence: CASSEPLRGLANYGYTF.

The chain recombines TRBV27 with TRBJ1-2, with D hard to call. CDR3 size: 17 residues. V dropped 2 bases and J dropped 1 base, with 17 bases sitting between them. Germline loops: CDR1 MNHEY, CDR2 SMNVEV (reference sequence). The CDR3 loop reads CASSLAVAGGFNYGYTF. The CDR3, as DNA: TGTGCCAGCAGTTTAGCGGTCGCCGGCGGATTTAACTATGGCTACACCTTC.

The rearrangement joins TRBV4-1 to TRBJ2-2; 8 bases line up with TRBD2. Germline-derived CDR1 and CDR2 are MGHRA and YSYEKL. The CDR3 length is 19 residues. V dropped 3 bases and J dropped 1; count of bases not matched to a gene: 13. The CDR3 DNA reads as TGCGCCAGCAGCCACGTAAAACCGAGCGGGGGCCAGAACACCGGGGAGCTGTTTTTT. It codes for CASSHVKPSGGQNTGELFF.

The rearrangement links TRBV6-5 to TRBJ1-2, with D unclear. Germline V gene data show CDR1 as MNHEY and CDR2 as SVGAGI. The CDR3 is 12 amino acids. The V end lost 6 bases, the J end lost 6 bases, and 11 bases lay between the germline ends. As DNA, the CDR3 is TGTGCCAGCAGGAGAGAGGGCCATGGCTACACCTTC. It encodes CASRREGHGYTF.

This clone occurred once. This chain links TRBV6-4 with TRBJ2-3, with D perhaps matching TRBD1 (5 bases). V was cut by 3 bases and J by 4 bases, with 11 bases left in between. There are 14 residues in the CDR3. Germline-derived CDR1 and CDR2 are MRHNA and SNTAGT. CDR3 sequence: CASSDFVGADTQYF. Written as DNA, the CDR3 is TGTGCCAGCAGTGATTTCGTAGGGGCAGATACGCAGTATTTT.

V is TRBV7-6 and J is TRBJ2-2; D gene ambiguous. The CDR3 contains 16 residues. Germline lookup yields CDR1 SGHVS and CDR2 FNYEAQ. Trimming removed 1 base at V and 1 base at J, with 10 bases between. CDR3 sequence (DNA): TGTGCCAGCAGCTTAGGGTGGACGAGGAACACCGGGGAGCTGTTTTTT. It translates to CASSLGWTRNTGELFF.

The chain couples TRBV29-1 to TRBJ2-2, with 11 nucleotides matching TRBD2. Germline assignment: CDR1 SQVTM and CDR2 ANQGSEA. Losses at the gene ends were 3 bases for V and 6 bases for J; bases not matched to a gene: 3. The CDR3 loop spans 14 amino acids. CDR3 coding DNA: TGCAGCGTTGATTTGGGACTAGCGGCCGGGGAGCTGTTTTTT. Translation: CSVDLGLAAGELFF.

This clone is medium-sized. The rearrangement uses TRBV4-1 and TRBJ1-2, with D uncertain. This CDR3 comprises 12 residues. Trimming removed 1 base at V and 6 bases at J, with 6 bases between. Germline V lookup: CDR1 MGHRA, CDR2 YSYEKL. CDR3 loop: CASSQGADGYTF. The CDR3 DNA sequence: TGCGCCAGCAGCCAAGGGGCAGATGGCTACACCTTC.

The chain employs TRBV7-2 and TRBJ2-1; possible D gene TRBD2, 5 bases. Germline V gene sequence: CDR1 SGHTA, CDR2 FQGNSA. CDR3 size: 16 residues. V lost 1 base to trimming and J lost 0 bases, with 10 bases between them. This CDR3 is CASSLVPGSSYNEQFF. The CDR3 DNA follows: TGTGCCAGCAGCTTAGTCCCGGGGAGCTCCTACAATGAGCAGTTCTTC.

The V gene is TRBV28, the J gene TRBJ2-2, with TRBD2 as a possible D gene (6 bases). Germline values: CDR1 MDHEN, CDR2 SYDVKM. The CDR3 extends over 16 amino acids. V lost 1 base and J lost 5, with 14 bases in between. The CDR3, as DNA: TGTGCCAGCAGTTTATTGTACGTGGGGGGAACCGGGGAGCTGTTTTTT. Protein sequence: CASSLLYVGGTGELFF.